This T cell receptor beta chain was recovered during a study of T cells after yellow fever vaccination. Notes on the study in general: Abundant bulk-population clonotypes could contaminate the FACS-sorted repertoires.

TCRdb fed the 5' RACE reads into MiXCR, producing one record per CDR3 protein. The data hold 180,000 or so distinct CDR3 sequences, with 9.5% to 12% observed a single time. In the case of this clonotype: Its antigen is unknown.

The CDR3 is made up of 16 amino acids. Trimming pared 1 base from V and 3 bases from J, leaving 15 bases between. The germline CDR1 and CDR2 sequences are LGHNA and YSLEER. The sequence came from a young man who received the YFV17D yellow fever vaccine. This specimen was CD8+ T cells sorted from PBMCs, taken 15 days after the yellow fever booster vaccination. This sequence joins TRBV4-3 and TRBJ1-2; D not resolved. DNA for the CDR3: TGCGCCAGCAGCCAAGCCACCCGGACCGAGGACTATGGCTACACCTTC. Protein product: CASSQATRTEDYGYTF.